This TCR beta chain appears in the sequencing data of a study of blood T cell repertoires in COVID-19. In this sample, this clone turned up once. The study counted Cohort 3 donors as recovered given two negative PCRs, clearance, or symptom resolution. This table comes from immunoSEQ multiplex PCR, and its TCRdb copy is limited to in-frame clones, with some not included. The sample shows around 300,000 clones, around 90% of them seen only once. The germline CDR1 and CDR2 sequences are MNHEY and SMNVEV (reference sequence). V was pared by 6 bases and J by 0 bases, with 6 bases between. The CDR3 contains 13 residues.

This chain joins TRBV27 and TRBJ1-3; D not certain. The sequence came from a woman in her 30s who had recovered from COVID-19. What was sequenced was PBMCs or T cells enriched from blood (not recorded which). In DNA, the CDR3 is TGTGCCAGCAGGCCCAGCTCTGGAAACACCATATATTTT. Protein sequence: CASRPSSGNTIYF.